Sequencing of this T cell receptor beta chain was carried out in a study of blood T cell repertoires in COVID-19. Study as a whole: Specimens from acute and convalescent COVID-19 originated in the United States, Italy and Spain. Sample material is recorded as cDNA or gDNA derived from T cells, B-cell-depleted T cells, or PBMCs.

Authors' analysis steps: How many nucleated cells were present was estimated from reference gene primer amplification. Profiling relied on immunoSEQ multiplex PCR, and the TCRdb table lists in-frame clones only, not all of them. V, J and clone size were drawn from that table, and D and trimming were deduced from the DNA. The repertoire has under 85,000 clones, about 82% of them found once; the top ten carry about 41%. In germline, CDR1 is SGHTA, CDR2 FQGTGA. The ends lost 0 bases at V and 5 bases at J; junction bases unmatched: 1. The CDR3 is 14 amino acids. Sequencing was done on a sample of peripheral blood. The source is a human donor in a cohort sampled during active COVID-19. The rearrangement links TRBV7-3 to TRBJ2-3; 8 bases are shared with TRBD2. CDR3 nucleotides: TGTGCCAGCAGCTTAACCGGGGGGGTAGATACGCAGTATTTT. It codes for CASSLTGGVDTQYF. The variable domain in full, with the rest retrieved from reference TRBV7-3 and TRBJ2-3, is GAGVSQTPSNKVTEKGKYVELRCDPISGHTALYWYRQSLGQGPEFLIYFQGTGAADDSGLPNDRFFAVRPEGSVSTLKIQRTERGDSAVYLCASSLTGGVDTQYFGPGTRLTVL.